These T cell receptor beta chains were read from a single sample in a study of early T cells in non-severe SARS-CoV-2 infection. A single record per CDR3 protein comes from TCRdb applying MiXCR to the 5' RACE reads. The sample yields approximately 90,000 distinct CDR3 sequences, 16% seen once. The material sequenced was whole blood, taken at baseline. The receptor set was obtained from an adult who was a healthcare worker with PCR-confirmed SARS-CoV-2 infection or an uninfected control (not recorded which). The CDR3 runs from the conserved cysteine through the conserved F or W. The D gene is left open where the match is weak. Where a row states a size, it is once, few, many or the class of an expanded clone; other rows omit it.

NA | 12 | NA | TRBJ2-7 | TRBV6-4 | TGTGCCGGCGGGGACAGCCCCTCAGAGCAGTACTTC | CAGGDSPSEQYF
few | 15 | NA | TRBJ1-5 | TRBV7-8 | TGTGCCAGCAGCCCTCATAGGGTCACTGATCAGCCCCAGCATTTT | CASSPHRVTDQPQHF
many | 15 | NA | TRBJ2-7 | TRBV5-1 | TGCGCCAGCAGCTATAAACGGGACCGACCCTACGAGCAGTACTTC | CASSYKRDRPYEQYF
NA | 14 | TRBD2 | TRBJ2-1 | TRBV5-6 | TGTGCCAGCAGCTCTACCGGGACTAGCGATGAGCAGTTCTTC | CASSSTGTSDEQFF
many | 12 | NA | TRBJ1-2 | TRBV28 | TGTGCCAGCAGGGACATGGGCTATGGCTACACCTTC | CASRDMGYGYTF
few | 12 | NA | TRBJ2-5 | TRBV7-2 | TGTGCCAGCAGCTCCGACGGGGAGACCCAGTACTTC | CASSSDGETQYF
few | 15 | TRBD2 | TRBJ2-5 | TRBV9 | TGTGCCAGCAGCGAGCGGGAGGGAGTAGCGGAGACCCAGTACTTC | CASSEREGVAETQYF
NA | 18 | NA | TRBJ2-1 | TRBV18 | TGTGCCAGCTCACCACTGACCCCCCCTACAGGGTTTGGGAATGAGCAGTTCTTC | CASSPLTPPTGFGNEQFF
NA | 12 | NA | TRBJ2-1 | TRBV30 | TGTGCCATTTCCCCCGCGGGGAGATTTCAGATCTTC | CAISPAGRFQIF
few | 12 | NA | TRBJ1-1 | TRBV20-1 | TGCAGGGCGAAGCTCGGGGGCACTGAAGCTTTCTTT | CRAKLGGTEAFF
many | 15 | TRBD1 | TRBJ1-2 | TRBV4-1 | TGCGCCAGCAGCCAGCTGACAGGGACCTACTATGGCTACACCTTC | CASSQLTGTYYGYTF
NA | 15 | NA | TRBJ1-3 | TRBV4-3 | TGCGCCAGCAGCCAAGTTCCGAGCTCTGGAAACACCATATATTTT | CASSQVPSSGNTIYF
NA | 12 | NA | TRBJ2-7 | TRBV6-2/TRBV6-3 | TGTGCCAGCAGACTGATGGGGGGAGAGCAGTACTTC | CASRLMGGEQYF
NA | 13 | NA | TRBJ1-4 | TRBV12-3/TRBV12-4 | TGTGCCGCAATGACAGCAGGGGTAGAAAAACTGTTTTTT | CAAMTAGVEKLFF
many | 14 | NA | TRBJ2-3 | TRBV12-3/TRBV12-4 | TGTGCCAGCAGCCCAACAGGGAATCGAGATACGCAGTATTTT | CASSPTGNRDTQYF
NA | 14 | NA | TRBJ1-1 | TRBV6-6 | TGTGCCAGCAGTTACGGGGCCATGAGCACTGAAGCTTTCTTT | CASSYGAMSTEAFF